The rows below give T cell receptor beta chains drawn from one sample of a study of blood T cell repertoires in COVID-19. Here immunoSEQ multiplex PCR was the method, and the copy in TCRdb shows in-frame clones only, minus some. The sample comprises approximately 87,000 clones, roughly 80% of which are singletons, and roughly a sixth rests with the top ten. The sequenced sample was peripheral blood. These receptors were collected from an elderly woman with acute or convalescent COVID-19. The CDR3 runs from the conserved cysteine through the conserved F or W. A D gene is named only where the DNA matches it firmly. Only some rows state a clone size, as once, few, many or a class for expanded clones.

j_call: TRBJ2-2; clone_size: .; d_call: .; v_call: TRBV6-5; cdr3_aa: CASSYSYSSRTGELFF; cdr3_nt: TGTGCCAGCAGTTACTCGTATTCTTCCCGCACCGGGGAGCTGTTTTTT
j_call: TRBJ2-7; clone_size: .; d_call: .; v_call: TRBV7-2; cdr3_aa: CASSLEAGSFYEQYF; cdr3_nt: TGTGCCAGCAGCTTAGAGGCGGGCAGTTTCTACGAGCAGTACTTC
j_call: TRBJ2-6; clone_size: few; d_call: .; v_call: TRBV9; cdr3_aa: CASSAGTLGANVLTF; cdr3_nt: TGTGCCAGCAGCGCGGGGACTCTCGGGGCCAACGTCCTGACTTTC
j_call: TRBJ1-5; clone_size: .; d_call: TRBD1; v_call: TRBV6-5; cdr3_aa: CASRKGTDNQPQHF; cdr3_nt: TGTGCCAGCAGAAAGGGGACAGATAATCAGCCCCAGCATTTT
j_call: TRBJ2-7; clone_size: .; d_call: .; v_call: TRBV6-5; cdr3_aa: CASSYQARGTYEQYF; cdr3_nt: TGTGCCAGCAGTTACCAAGCGAGAGGGACCTACGAGCAGTACTTC
j_call: TRBJ1-5; clone_size: .; d_call: .; v_call: TRBV7-2; cdr3_aa: CASSQGAGKKPQHF; cdr3_nt: TGTGCCAGCAGCCAGGGTGCAGGGAAAAAGCCCCAGCATTTT
j_call: TRBJ1-2; clone_size: .; d_call: .; v_call: TRBV20-1; cdr3_aa: CSASPAGGGYTF; cdr3_nt: TGCAGTGCTAGTCCCGCGGGGGGGGGCTACACCTTC
j_call: TRBJ2-3; clone_size: .; d_call: TRBD2; v_call: TRBV11-3; cdr3_aa: CASSLSGGVGTQYF; cdr3_nt: TGTGCCAGCAGCTTAAGCGGGGGGGTGGGTACGCAGTATTTT
j_call: TRBJ1-5; clone_size: .; d_call: .; v_call: TRBV10-3; cdr3_aa: CAISVEGPHPNQPQHF; cdr3_nt: TGTGCCATCAGTGTGGAGGGACCCCATCCCAATCAGCCCCAGCATTTT
j_call: TRBJ1-5; clone_size: once; d_call: .; v_call: TRBV5-5; cdr3_aa: CASSRGEGSDQPQHF; cdr3_nt: TGTGCCAGCAGCCGGGGTGAAGGGTCGGATCAGCCCCAGCATTTT
j_call: TRBJ1-4; clone_size: .; d_call: TRBD1; v_call: TRBV20-1; cdr3_aa: CSASRSRAFGQGAIGSPGELFF; cdr3_nt: TGCAGTGCTAGTAGATCGCGCGCCTTCGGACAGGGGGCGATCGGATCCCCTGGGGAACTGTTTTTT
j_call: TRBJ1-2; clone_size: .; d_call: .; v_call: TRBV3-1/TRBV3-2; cdr3_aa: CASGGSNYGYTF; cdr3_nt: TGTGCCAGCGGGGGCTCTAACTATGGCTACACCTTC
j_call: TRBJ1-1; clone_size: .; d_call: TRBD1; v_call: TRBV19; cdr3_aa: CASWRNRAGGGGNTEAFF; cdr3_nt: TGTGCCAGTTGGCGGAATCGGGCAGGGGGAGGTGGGAACACTGAAGCTTTCTTT